Included here is one TCR beta chain sequence, with context. This same CDR3 is encoded by further DNA sequences in the sample. This entry belongs to a study of T cell changes during pregnancy in multiple sclerosis. The CDR3 spans 13 residues. Trimming left V 8 bases short and J 4 bases short, with 14 bases between. Germline CDR1 and CDR2: MGHDK and SYGVNS. Assay used: immunoSEQ multiplex PCR; TCRdb lists only in-frame clones, some missing. The repertoire has about 60,000 clones, 93% of them found once; the top ten carry 3% to 4%. Source: CD8+ T cells from peripheral blood mononuclear cells, taken in the second trimester of pregnancy. J is TRBJ1-1 and V is TRBV25-1, with TRBD1 as a possible D gene (5 bases). This receptor was taken from a female donor with multiple sclerosis, enrolled in a pregnancy study. CDR3 sequence reads: CASSLGGFTEAFF. The CDR3 DNA follows: TGTGCCAGCTCCCTGGGGGGTTTCACTGAAGCTTTCTTT.